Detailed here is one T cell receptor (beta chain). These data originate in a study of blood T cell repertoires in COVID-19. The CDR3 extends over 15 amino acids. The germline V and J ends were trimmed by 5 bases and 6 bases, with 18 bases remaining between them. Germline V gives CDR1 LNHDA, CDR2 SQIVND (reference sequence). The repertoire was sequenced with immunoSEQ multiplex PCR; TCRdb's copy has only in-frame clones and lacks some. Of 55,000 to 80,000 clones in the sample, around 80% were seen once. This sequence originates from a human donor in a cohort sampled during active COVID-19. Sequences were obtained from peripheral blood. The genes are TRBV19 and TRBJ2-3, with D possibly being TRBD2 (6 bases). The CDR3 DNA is TGTGCCAGTAGTTCCTGGCGGGGTGCGGCGGATACGCAGTATTTT. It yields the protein CASSSWRGAADTQYF.